Listed here is a single T cell receptor (beta chain). V lost 8 bases, J lost 5 bases, and 2 bases stayed unmatched. Germline V gene lookup returns CDR1 MDHEN and CDR2 SYDVKM. The CDR3 covers 13 residues. The sample is drawn from a study of blood T cell repertoires in COVID-19. Study in general: From the United States, Italy and Spain came samples of acute and convalescent COVID-19. Sources were T cells, B-cell-depleted T cells, or PBMCs; the material itself was cDNA or gDNA.

Patients at the Seattle site were enrolled during active infection and followed longitudinally. Authors' methods: Reference gene primer amplification gave nucleated cell count estimates. Assay: immunoSEQ multiplex PCR; the TCRdb copy retains only in-frame clones and omits some. From that table come the V and J calls and clone size; the DNA was used to work out D and trimming. Among around 310,000 clones listed, nearly 90% were seen once. Sequencing was performed on peripheral blood. The source is a woman between 40 and 50 years old with COVID-19, enrolled during active disease. V usage is TRBV28 and J usage is TRBJ2-5; 13 positions match TRBD2. CDR3 in DNA: TGTGCCAGCGAGACTAGCGGGAGGGAGACCCAGTACTTC. As protein: CASETSGRETQYF.